This TCR beta chain came from a study of cytomegalovirus exposure and HLA in healthy donors. Study findings and constraints: It is likely that the observed cluster of highly shared sequence variants was a sequencing artifact. Later analysis associated a missense DCLRE1C variant with TCR beta V- and J-gene trimming. By a later analysis, the bulk of CMV-associated TCR beta chains appeared HLA-restricted. More clonal expansion characterized HLA-associated TCR beta chains than equally common others in a later analysis.

The CDR3 contains 15 residues. Germline V CDR1 and CDR2: MDHEN, SYDVKM. Trimming stripped 0 bases from V and 2 bases from J, with 9 bases between. As regards this clone: What it recognizes is unknown.

Amplification used 60 Vbeta primers and 13 Jbeta primers. Method: immunoSEQ multiplex PCR; TCRdb's copy keeps in-frame clones and lacks some. The repertoire holds 65,000 to 100,000 clones, roughly 79% seen once, with nearly 6% in the top ten. The sequencing sample was made of PBMCs. The receptor was derived from a female donor in good health and CMV-seronegative. The V and J genes are TRBV28 and TRBJ2-3, with D perhaps TRBD2 (7 bases). CDR3 region: CASSLWGGPTDTQYF. CDR3 sequence (DNA): TGTGCCAGCAGTTTATGGGGGGGGCCCACAGATACGCAGTATTTT.